This T cell receptor (beta chain) was sequenced in a study of regulatory T cells in long-lasting Graves disease. The TCR beta library used iRepertoire HTBI primers with Arm-PCR amplification of CDR3. TCRdb ran MiXCR on the multiplex PCR reads and lists one entry per CDR3 protein. The repertoire consists of 530,000 or so distinct CDR3 sequences, with about 15% occurring once and the leading ten covering 12%. Time point meaning: newly diagnosed GD, antithyroid drugs for less than 3 months. PBMC-derived RNA was used for the TCR library. CDR1 and CDR2 from the germline V gene are MNHEY and SMNVEV (reference sequence). V was shortened by 4 bases and J by 0 bases, with 10 bases between the two germline ends. This CDR3 has 16 amino acids. This clonotype was observed at least ten times. This sample was shared with a second study, whose subject was T cells in Graves' hyperthyroidism and ophthalmopathy.

The chain is built from TRBV27 and TRBJ2-6; D unclear. This receptor was obtained from a man aged 18 to 30 with Graves disease. The specimen comprised peripheral blood mononuclear cells (PBMCs), sampled at new diagnosis, from a patient treated with antithyroid drugs. The CDR3 spells CASSSRVRSGANVLTF. CDR3 in DNA: TGTGCCAGCAGTTCGCGAGTCCGCTCTGGGGCCAACGTCCTGACTTTC.